This T cell receptor (beta chain) was retrieved from a study of T cell changes during pregnancy in multiple sclerosis. Some clones are missing from TCRdb's copy, which holds only in-frame ones; the method was immunoSEQ multiplex PCR. Of 45,000 to 55,000 clones in the sample, approximately 92% were seen once. The CDR3 has 14 amino acids. Germline V gives CDR1 SQVTM, CDR2 ANQGSEA. V lost 6 bases and J lost 3; bases outside the gene matches: 6. Source: CD4+ T cells from peripheral blood mononuclear cells, taken in the second trimester of pregnancy. This receptor was identified in a female donor in good health, enrolled as a control in a pregnancy study. The V gene is TRBV29-1, the J gene TRBJ1-5, with 9 bases lining up with TRBD1. The CDR3 here is CSVGQGSANQPQHF. CDR3 nucleotide sequence: TGCAGCGTAGGACAGGGGTCTGCCAATCAGCCCCAGCATTTT.